One and the same sample provided the 5 T cell receptor beta chains below, sequenced in a study of T cell repertoires in ileal Crohn's disease. Time point defined: neoterminal ileum biopsy at postoperative endoscopy, about 6 months after surgery. Libraries were prepared by immunoSEQ multiplex PCR; TCRdb keeps only in-frame clonotypes and omits some of them. The data contain around 3,600 clones, about 85% of them singletons. The sequencing sample was made of ileal tissue. The receptors shown here come from an adult with Crohn's disease.

The chain is built from TRBV30 and TRBJ1-1, with 9 bases identical to TRBD1. The germline V gene has CDR1 GTSNPN and CDR2 SVGIG (reference sequence). The CDR3 is made up of 15 amino acids. Losses at the gene ends were 1 base for V and 7 bases for J; bases not matched to a gene: 10. The CDR3 region has the DNA TGTGCCTGGAGTGGGAGAACAGGGGGCAATGGTGAAGCTTTCTTT. This gives the protein CAWSGRTGGNGEAFF.

The chain combines TRBV5-1 with TRBJ2-1; no clear D gene. From germline, CDR1 is SGHRS and CDR2 YFSETQ. The germline V and J ends were trimmed by 1 base and 10 bases, with 6 bases remaining between them. The CDR3 has 11 amino acids. The CDR3 bases are TGCGCCAGCAGCTTGTCTCAGGAGCAGTTCTTC. The encoded protein is CASSLSQEQFF.

The chain uses TRBV5-1 and TRBJ2-5, with 15 bases that match TRBD2. Trimming at V came to 2 bases and at J to 4 bases, leaving 6 bases not matched to a gene. Germline V lookup: CDR1 SGHRS, CDR2 YFSETQ. CDR3 length: 17 residues. The CDR3 here is CASSFSGTSGGPETQYF. CDR3 sequence (DNA): TGCGCCAGCAGCTTCTCCGGGACTAGCGGGGGGCCAGAGACCCAGTACTTC. The entire variable domain, with the rest obtained from reference TRBV5-1 and TRBJ2-5, is as follows: KAGVTQTPRYLIKTRGQQVTLSCSPISGHRSVSWYQQTPGQGLQFLFEYFSETQRNKGNFPGRFSGRQFSNSRSEMNVSTLELGDSALYLCASSFSGTSGGPETQYFGPGTRLLVL.

The V call is TRBV28, the J call TRBJ2-2; TRBD1 agrees at 9 bases. Germline V lookup: CDR1 MDHEN, CDR2 SYDVKM. CDR3 size: 16 residues. V trimming: 3 bases; J trimming: 5 bases; junction bases outside the gene matches: 7. In nucleotides, the CDR3 is TGTGCCAGCAGTTTCGTGGGACAGGGAACTACCGGGGAGCTGTTTTTT. Translation gives CASSFVGQGTTGELFF.

V gene TRBV27 combines with J gene TRBJ1-1; 8 bases fit TRBD1. Germline trimming cut 5 bases from V and 1 base from J; bases unmatched to any gene: 15. The germline CDR1 and CDR2 sequences are MNHEY and SMNVEV (reference sequence). The CDR3 extends over 18 amino acids. CDR3 sequence reads: CASSLQLRGRGPNTEAFF. The CDR3 DNA reads as TGTGCCAGCAGTCTCCAGCTCAGGGGGCGCGGGCCGAACACTGAAGCTTTCTTT.